The sequence of this T cell receptor beta chain was determined in a study of Ad26.COV2.S vaccination and SARS-CoV-2 variants (dated by TCRdb to 2020 to 2022). Some background on the complete study: Donors in the vaccine arm were drawn from COV1001, a multicentre, randomized, double-blind, placebo-controlled phase I-IIa trial testing Ad26.COV2.S in healthy adults. Ad26.COV2.S was administered intramuscularly at 5 x 10^10 or 1 x 10^11 viral particles, either as a single shot or as two shots given 56 days apart. TCRbeta repertoire sequencing served as the tool for gauging how specific and how broad the SARS-CoV-2-reactive T cell receptors were following Ad26.COV2.S vaccination. The TCR-sequenced set comprised about 32 samples: around 20 Ad26.COV2.S vaccine recipients, 5 placebo recipients and 8 SARS-CoV-2 convalescent individuals. Trial participants were randomized into five groups of five: low-dose or high-dose Ad26.COV2.S given once or twice, or placebo on both occasions. Investigators did not know the trial group allocation while performing experiments and assessing outcomes. Results and caveats for the whole study, not just this receptor: Higher spike-specific TCR breadth was observed in Ad26.COV2.S recipients than in placebo recipients (P = 0.0014). The authors noted that the TCR breadth and depth analyses may have underestimated total T cell responses. The study was not powered to compare responses between vaccine doses or regimens. Non-spike TCR breadth was comparable between vaccine and placebo recipients, consistent with the vaccine containing only spike. After vaccination, substantial breadth of spike-specific CD8+ and CD4+ T cell responses was reported.

The immunoSEQ Assay was the method used to sequence TCRbeta CDR3 regions. After extraction, genomic DNA underwent amplification by bias-controlled multiplex PCR, followed by high-throughput sequencing. Turning to the authors' computational methods: To quantify the absolute abundance of every unique TCRbeta CDR3 region, sequences were collapsed and filtered. T cell fraction was estimated by normalization of TCRbeta template counts to usable DNA, with usable DNA being measured through amplification of reference genes present in all nucleated cells. Repertoire TCRs were annotated as SARS-CoV-2-specific by exact matching of V gene, CDR3 amino acid sequence and J gene to a known reactive TCR set. MIRA supplied the reference SARS-CoV-2 TCR set, which was filtered for enrichment in COVID-19-positive ImmuneCODE repertoires so that public or cross-reactive TCRs were removed. Using the MIRA antigens, annotated TCRs were further analysed by specific ORF or by position within an ORF. Breadth was defined as annotated unique rearrangements over total unique productive rearrangements; depth was the summed frequency of those rearrangements. Two-sided Wilcoxon rank-sum tests were used to compare TCR breadth between groups. What TCRdb holds here is the immuneACCESS table cut down to in-frame rearrangements. Part of the clones is not present; checked against another copy, under half of the missing clones reflect an unresolved V gene, and the others are unexplained. V and J calls and clone size are as listed in that table; D and trimming were resolved from the DNA. The sample table lists a few hundred thousand clones, 92% of them with a count of one. Around 1.8% of the sample lies in the top ten.

The germline V gene yields WSHSY for CDR1 and SAAADI for CDR2. The junction carries 23 bases between V and J, which are trimmed by 6 bases and 5 bases respectively. Taken from cysteine to phenylalanine, the CDR3 has 17 residues. The sequence is cut down to CDR3 DNA, 51 bases in frame from base 1. Reading the label with the study, this specimen's treatment or condition is: 19 received Ad26.COV2.S at low or high dose, single or two shots; roughly five received placebo; per-sample allocation not given. For vaccine and placebo recipients, repertoires were sequenced using samples collected on day 63 after the first injection. In Cohort 1b, more than 20 adults aged 18-55 years were enrolled at a single site in Boston, USA, between 29 July and 7 August 2020. As a vaccine, Ad26.COV2.S was a replication-incompetent adenovirus type 26 vector that expressed a prefusion-stabilized SARS-CoV-2 spike protein derived from the original Wuhan strain.

Turning to this clone: Its antigen is still unknown. Base qualities are not provided; no much larger clone lies one nucleotide away.

The TCR sequence derives from a person between 18 and 59 years old who received the Ad26.COV2.S COVID-19 vaccine or a placebo. The specimen comprised peripheral blood, sampled in a trial of Ad26.COV2.S vaccine versus placebo. The rearranged chain carries TRBV10-2 and TRBJ1-5; D gene: possibly TRBD1, on 6 matching bases. The DNA reads TGCGCCAGCAGCACGGGTCCGAGGGGGGCGCTTTATCAGCCCCAGCATTTT. This yields the protein CASSTGPRGALYQPQHF.